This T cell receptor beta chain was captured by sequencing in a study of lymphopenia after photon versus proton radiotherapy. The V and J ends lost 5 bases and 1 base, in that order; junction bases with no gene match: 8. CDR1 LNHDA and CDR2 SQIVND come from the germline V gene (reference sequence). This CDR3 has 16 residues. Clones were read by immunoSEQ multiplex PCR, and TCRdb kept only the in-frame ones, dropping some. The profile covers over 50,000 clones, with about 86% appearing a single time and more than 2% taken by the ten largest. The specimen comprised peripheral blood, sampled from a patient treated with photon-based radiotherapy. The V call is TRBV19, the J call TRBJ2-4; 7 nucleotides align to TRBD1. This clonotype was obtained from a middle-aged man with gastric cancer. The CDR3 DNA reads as TGTGCCAGTAGTCCATCCCTGGGACAGGCCAAAAACATTCAGTACTTC. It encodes CASSPSLGQAKNIQYF.